The sample holds one count of the clone carrying this T cell receptor beta chain. Its antigen is currently unknown. These data come from a study of shared clonotypes between healthy human individuals. The CDR3 runs 13 residues. Looked up from germline, CDR1 is SGHTA and CDR2 is FQGNSA. The V and J ends lost 5 bases and 9 bases respectively, with 17 bases between them. CD4+ cell separation produced CD45RA+ naive and CD45RA-negative memory subsets. Findings and limits, study-wide: Among donors, sharing of clonotypes was expected to be affected by sequencing depth.

This table comes from immunoSEQ multiplex PCR, and its TCRdb copy is limited to in-frame clones, with some not included. The sample gives some 630,000 clones, roughly 70% of which show up once; 1.8% is in the top ten. This receptor was taken from a woman aged 30 to 39 in good health. The V and J genes are TRBV7-2 and TRBJ2-7; the D is unclear. Sequencing was performed on memory CD4+ T cells sorted from blood. As for subset: CD45RA-negative fraction. DNA for the CDR3: TGTGCCAGCAGCCCCGCCACCAGTGGGGTGCAGTACTTC. It translates to CASSPATSGVQYF.